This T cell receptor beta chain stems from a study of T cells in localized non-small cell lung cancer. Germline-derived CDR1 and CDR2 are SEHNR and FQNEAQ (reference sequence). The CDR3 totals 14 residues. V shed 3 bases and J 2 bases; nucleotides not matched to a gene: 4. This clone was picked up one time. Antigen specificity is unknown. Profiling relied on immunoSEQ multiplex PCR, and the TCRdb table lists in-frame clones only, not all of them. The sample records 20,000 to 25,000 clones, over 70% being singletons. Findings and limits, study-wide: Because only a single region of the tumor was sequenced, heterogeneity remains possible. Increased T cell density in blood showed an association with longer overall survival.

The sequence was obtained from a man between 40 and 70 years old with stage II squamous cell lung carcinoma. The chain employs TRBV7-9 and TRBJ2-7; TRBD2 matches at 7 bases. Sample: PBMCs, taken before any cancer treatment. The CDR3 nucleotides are TGTGCCAGCAGCTTGGGGGGGAGCGCCTACGAGCAGTACTTC. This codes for CASSLGGSAYEQYF.